This T cell receptor beta chain came from a study of beta chain features in type 1 diabetes (dated by TCRdb to about 2018). Concerning the study at large: Mean age, gender distribution, total cell number and subset yield did not differ between patients and healthy donors. Across all samples, almost 110 million sorted cells were examined, and cell number per subset correlated strongly with RNA yield. The study compared TCRB repertoires of sorted circulating CD4+ T cell subsets between recently diagnosed type 1 diabetes patients and matched healthy donors. Whereas all 30 or so donors provided naive and central memory subsets, regulatory and stem cell-like memory subsets were isolated from just 8 patients and about 8 healthy donors. Broader findings and caveats from the paper: In all four CD4+ subsets, TCRB CDR3 length was moderately but significantly shorter in type 1 diabetes patients. Shorter templates might be favored by PCR, yet because patient and control samples were amplified and corrected together, any such skew would affect both groups equally. Naive, central memory and regulatory TCRB repertoires appeared to be more alike among patients than among healthy donors. Because cDNA was sequenced instead of genomic DNA, activated cells with high expression could be over-represented, although the groups did not differ in activation or CD3 levels. Patients with type 1 diabetes made fewer insertions and deleted more nucleotides at VDJ recombination sites, implying thymic rearrangement abnormalities. Because the HLA sub-analyses included only small numbers of individuals, any influence of HLA type on TCRB rearrangement was left unresolved.

Concerning this clone: Its specific antigen is unknown. It has no much larger one-base neighbor in the sample; base qualities were not kept.

The germline V end is reduced by 3 bases and the J end by 7 bases; junction bases left unmatched: 6. From the cysteine through the phenylalanine, the CDR3 covers 14 amino acids. Kept here is only the CDR3 DNA, which spans 42 bases and is read in frame from base 1. The germline V gene sets CDR1 to KGHSH and CDR2 to LQKENI. From each donor, a single peripheral blood sample of 100 to 150 mL on average was drawn into heparinised tubes. Naive, central memory, regulatory and stem cell-like memory CD4+ T cells were sorted on a BD FACSAria II using a panel including CD45RO, CCR7, CD25, CD127, CD95 and CD27. Every sorted population had a purity above 95%. PBMCs were separated immediately by Lymphoprep density gradient centrifugation and were stained directly, without being cultured. To minimize batch effects, samples were stained and sorted in pairs, one healthy donor with one patient per experiment. All of the isolated RNA was reverse transcribed with the High Capacity cDNA Reverse Transcription Kit, so expressed TCRB transcripts were sequenced. Survey-depth immunoSEQ sequencing was performed on stem cell-like memory T cell samples, with an average of roughly 1 million total reads per sample. Sorted cells were lysed in RLT buffer, and RNA was extracted using DNase-treated RNeasy Micro or Mini kits according to cell number. To prevent cross-contamination, every cell subset was processed on its own, while patient and healthy donor samples were processed together. TCRB sequences were amplified from cDNA with the immunoSEQ multiplex PCR, producing 87-bp fragments spanning the CDR3 region. The amplicons were sequenced using the Illumina HiSeq platform. Per the source publication's procedure: Synthetic template baselines were used to correct PCR bias computationally, reads within Hamming distance 2 were collapsed, and singletons that could not be merged were discarded. Reads were aligned against IMGT to assign V, D and J genes, CDR3 length and insertions or deletions at six rearrangement sites. Within each subset, clonotype counts were normalized to sorted cell number, and only after that were true diversity and Gini coefficients computed with the tcR R package. The overlap coefficient, calculated on TCRB nucleotide sequences, was used to quantify repertoire sharing. The immuneACCESS repertoire file appears here via TCRdb, limited to in-frame rearrangements. These files lack a portion of the clones; in checked studies, under half of the deficit traces to unresolved V genes, and the cause of the others is not known. That table gives V, J and clone size, and the DNA gave D and trimming. In all, the sample holds roughly 14,000 clones, and approximately 60% of those were seen once. Of the sample, 0.57% is held by the ten largest clones.

Sequenced input: stem cell memory CD4+ T cells from blood. This sample's cell subset or site label indicates: stem cell-like memory CD4+ T cells. The chain uses TRBV18 and TRBJ1-5; 7 bases in the junction line up with TRBD1. The receptor's source is a woman between 18 and 29 years old with type 1 diabetes. The CDR3 here reads CASSPTGSGQPQHF. DNA sequence: TGTGCCAGCTCACCGACAGGGTCGGGACAGCCCCAGCATTTT.